This is a list of T cell receptor beta chains from one sample in a study of CD8+ T cells in alopecia areata. Repertoires were generated with immunoSEQ multiplex PCR, while TCRdb's copy carries only in-frame clones and drops some. This sample has 120,000 or so clones, with about 59% found just once. The source material was CD4+ T cells sorted from blood, sampled at week 4, from a patient treated with tofacitinib. These receptors all come from a human donor with alopecia areata. Each CDR3 is given with its conserved first and last residue. The D gene is left open where the match is weak. Size tells how often a clone was seen (once, few, many) or the class of an expanded clone, and some rows leave it out.

TRBJ2-1,TRBD2,-,TRBV29-1,CSVDILAGDEQFF,TGCAGCGTGGATATACTAGCGGGCGATGAGCAGTTCTTC
TRBJ2-3,TRBD2,once,TRBV5-6,CASSLMASGRDTQYF,TGTGCCAGCAGCTTGATGGCTAGCGGGAGAGATACGCAGTATTTT
TRBJ1-6,-,once,TRBV9,CASSVSGTSINSPLHF,TGTGCCAGCAGCGTCTCCGGGACATCGATTAATTCACCCCTCCACTTT
TRBJ1-5,-,-,TRBV27,CASSGGGTQHF,TGTGCCAGCAGTGGGGGGGGAACCCAGCATTTT
TRBJ1-5,-,-,TRBV30,CAWSPGPNQPQHF,TGTGCCTGGAGTCCAGGACCCAATCAGCCCCAGCATTTT
TRBJ2-3,-,few,TRBV4-1,CASSQDWVSTDTQYF,TGCGCCAGCAGCCAAGATTGGGTCTCCACAGATACGCAGTATTTT
TRBJ2-3,-,-,TRBV29-1,CSGWTGWADTQYF,TGCAGCGGCTGGACTGGATGGGCAGATACGCAGTATTTT
TRBJ1-2,-,-,TRBV19,CASSMGNWADYGYTF,TGTGCCAGTAGTATGGGTAACTGGGCTGACTATGGCTACACCTTC
TRBJ2-2,TRBD1,few,TRBV15,CATSRDVGQGFEGLFF,TGTGCCACCAGCAGAGATGTGGGACAGGGGTTTGAAGGGCTGTTTTTT
TRBJ1-4,-,-,TRBV4-3,CASSQVRGGSEKLFF,TGCGCCAGCAGCCAAGTTCGGGGAGGGAGTGAAAAACTGTTTTTT
TRBJ1-5,-,-,TRBV19,CASSMTGGRGQPQHF,TGTGCCAGTAGTATGACGGGGGGCAGAGGTCAGCCCCAGCATTTT